Following are 6 T cell receptor beta chains from one sample sequenced in a study of blood T cell repertoires in COVID-19. Generated by immunoSEQ multiplex PCR, the TCRdb table keeps only in-frame clones and is missing some. Of roughly 55,000 clones listed, around 90% are singletons. Source material: peripheral blood. The origin of the receptors is a human donor with active COVID-19. The donor label of this sample is uncertain.

The rearrangement joins TRBV28 to TRBJ1-5; possibly TRBD1 for D (6 bases). CDR1 is MDHEN, CDR2 SYDVKM, per germline. The CDR3 has 15 amino acids. V lost 6 bases and J lost 4, with 16 bases in between. The CDR3 DNA is TGTGCCAGCAGGTCCTCAGGGGCCCCGAATCAGCCCCAGCATTTT. Amino acid sequence: CASRSSGAPNQPQHF.

The chain has TRBV5-1 and TRBJ2-4; D is possibly TRBD1 (6 bases). From germline, CDR1 is SGHRS and CDR2 YFSETQ. V was clipped by 3 bases and J by 6 bases, with 19 bases between them. The CDR3 loop spans 16 amino acids. The CDR3 DNA reads TGCGCCAGCAGCTACCTCGGGACACCCGGAGGAAACATTCAGTACTTC. Its translation: CASSYLGTPGGNIQYF.

The count of this clone is one. The chain's CDR3 is CASRPDSNSYNEQFF. Here the CDR3 DNA reads TGTGCCAGTAGGCCTGACTCCAACTCCTACAATGAGCAGTTCTTC. The gene calls are TRBV19 and TRBJ2-1, with D uncertain. V was shortened by 6 bases and J by 0 bases, with 12 bases between the two germline ends. Germline CDR1 reads LNHDA; CDR2 reads SQIVND (reference sequence). The CDR3 contains 15 residues.

The V call is TRBV6-5, the J call TRBJ2-1, with D unresolved. Germline CDR1 is MNHEY and CDR2 is SVGAGI. This CDR3 has 13 residues. Trimming took 7 bases from V and 6 from J, leaving 13 bases between them. The CDR3 protein is CASTHPAGNEQFF. DNA for the CDR3: TGTGCCAGCACTCACCCCGCCGGCAATGAGCAGTTCTTC.

The chain employs TRBV7-9 and TRBJ2-3, with 8 bases aligning to TRBD2. CDR1 is SEHNR and CDR2 is FQNEAQ in the germline V gene (reference sequence). This CDR3 has 15 residues. Unmatched junction bases numbered 8, after V lost 6 bases and J lost 3 bases. CDR3 DNA: TGTGCCAGCAGTTCTCTAGCGGGCGGAACAGATACGCAGTATTTT. Protein product: CASSSLAGGTDTQYF. Using reference TRBV7-9 and TRBJ2-3 for the parts outside the CDR3, the full variable domain is DTGVSQNPRHKITKRGQNVTFRCDPISEHNRLYWYRQTLGQGPEFLTYFQNEAQLEKSRLLSDRFSAERPKGSFSTLEIQRTEQGDSAMYLCASSSLAGGTDTQYFGPGTRLTVL.

The V call is TRBV7-2, the J call TRBJ2-1, with 8 bases that match TRBD1. This CDR3 comprises 16 residues. CDR1 and CDR2 from the germline V gene are SGHTA and FQGNSA. V was clipped by 1 base and J by 5 bases; unmatched bases: 7. DNA for the CDR3: TGTGCCAGCAGCTTAGTGACAGGGGTAAGGGACAATGAGCAGTTCTTC. Protein product: CASSLVTGVRDNEQFF.